This T cell receptor (beta chain) was sequenced in a study of T cell changes during pregnancy in multiple sclerosis. Here immunoSEQ multiplex PCR was the method, and the copy in TCRdb shows in-frame clones only, minus some. Of tens of thousands of clones listed, roughly 89% are singletons. The CDR3 runs to 11 residues. CDR1 and CDR2 from the germline V gene are MNHNS and SASEGT. The junction had 0 bases not matched to a gene; V was cut back by 6 bases and J by 6 bases. This sequence joins TRBV6-1 and TRBJ2-3, with 7 bases aligning to TRBD1. Here the sequenced sample was peripheral blood, taken in the second trimester of pregnancy. This clonotype originated in a female donor with multiple sclerosis, enrolled in a pregnancy study. The CDR3 region has the DNA TGTGCCAGCAGGACAGGGGATACGCAGTATTTT. Its translation: CASRTGDTQYF.